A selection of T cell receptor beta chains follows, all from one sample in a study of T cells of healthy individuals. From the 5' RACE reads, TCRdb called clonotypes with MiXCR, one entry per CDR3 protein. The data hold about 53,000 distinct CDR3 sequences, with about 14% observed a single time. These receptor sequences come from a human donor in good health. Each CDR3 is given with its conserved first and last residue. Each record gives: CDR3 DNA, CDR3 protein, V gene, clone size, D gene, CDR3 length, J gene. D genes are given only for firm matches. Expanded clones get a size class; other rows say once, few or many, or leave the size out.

CDR3nt: TGCGCCAGCAGCCAAGGGACAGGGACTGGAAACACCATATATTTT
CDR3aa: CASSQGTGTGNTIYF
v_gene: TRBV4-3
abundance: many
d_gene: TRBD1
len: 15
j_gene: TRBJ1-3

CDR3nt: TGTGCCAGCAGCCCCTGGACTAGCGGGGCGTCCTTCTCCTACGAGCAGTACTTC
CDR3aa: CASSPWTSGASFSYEQYF
v_gene: TRBV6-6
abundance: .
d_gene: TRBD2
len: 18
j_gene: TRBJ2-7

CDR3nt: TGTGCCTGGGGATCCTTCCGCACAGATACGCAGTATTTT
CDR3aa: CAWGSFRTDTQYF
v_gene: TRBV30
abundance: .
d_gene: .
len: 13
j_gene: TRBJ2-3

CDR3nt: TGTGCCATCAGTCAGGGGGACTCCTACAATGAGCAGTTCTTC
CDR3aa: CAISQGDSYNEQFF
v_gene: TRBV10-3
abundance: .
d_gene: TRBD1
len: 14
j_gene: TRBJ2-1

CDR3nt: TGTGCCGTAAGGGGCTCTGGGGCCAACGTCCTGACTTTC
CDR3aa: CAVRGSGANVLTF
v_gene: TRBV6-1
abundance: many
d_gene: .
len: 13
j_gene: TRBJ2-6

CDR3nt: TGTGCCAGCAGCGTAGATAGCGGGACAGCGTACGAGCAGTACTTC
CDR3aa: CASSVDSGTAYEQYF
v_gene: TRBV9
abundance: few
d_gene: .
len: 15
j_gene: TRBJ2-7

CDR3nt: TGCGCCAGCAGCCAAGATCTTAGAGGGATAACTGAAGCTTTCTTT
CDR3aa: CASSQDLRGITEAFF
v_gene: TRBV4-3
abundance: many
d_gene: .
len: 15
j_gene: TRBJ1-1

CDR3nt: TGCGCCAGCAGCCTAAGAGAAGGACAGGGGGCCTACGAGCAGTACTTC
CDR3aa: CASSLREGQGAYEQYF
v_gene: TRBV23-1
abundance: many
d_gene: TRBD1
len: 16
j_gene: TRBJ2-7

CDR3nt: TGTGCCATCTCGAACGGTGAAAAACTGTTTTTT
CDR3aa: CAISNGEKLFF
v_gene: TRBV3-1
abundance: many
d_gene: .
len: 11
j_gene: TRBJ1-4

CDR3nt: TGTGCCATTCGACTAGCCGACTACAATGAGCAGTTCTTC
CDR3aa: CAIRLADYNEQFF
v_gene: TRBV10-3
abundance: .
d_gene: TRBD2
len: 13
j_gene: TRBJ2-1

CDR3nt: TGCAGTGCTGGCCGTGGCAATCAGCCCCAGCATTTT
CDR3aa: CSAGRGNQPQHF
v_gene: TRBV20-1
abundance: many
d_gene: .
len: 12
j_gene: TRBJ1-5

CDR3nt: TGTGCCAGCAGACGAGCCTTTCAAACAGGGGTAAATTCACCCCTCCACTTT
CDR3aa: CASRRAFQTGVNSPLHF
v_gene: TRBV6-2/TRBV6-3
abundance: many
d_gene: TRBD1
len: 17
j_gene: TRBJ1-6

CDR3nt: TGTGCCAGCAGTCCCCAGATGAACACTGAAGCTTTCTTT
CDR3aa: CASSPQMNTEAFF
v_gene: TRBV6-6
abundance: many
d_gene: .
len: 13
j_gene: TRBJ1-1

CDR3nt: TGTGCCAGCAGCGCCAGTCTAAAACTGTTTTTT
CDR3aa: CASSASLKLFF
v_gene: TRBV3-1
abundance: many
d_gene: .
len: 11
j_gene: TRBJ1-4

CDR3nt: TGTGCCAGCAGCTTAGATCGGGCCCCGGGGTATGGGACCTACGAGCAGTACTTC
CDR3aa: CASSLDRAPGYGTYEQYF
v_gene: TRBV11-2
abundance: many
d_gene: .
len: 18
j_gene: TRBJ2-7

CDR3nt: TGTGCCAGCAGTGCCGGACAGGGGAACACTGAAGCTTTCTTT
CDR3aa: CASSAGQGNTEAFF
v_gene: TRBV2
abundance: many
d_gene: TRBD1
len: 14
j_gene: TRBJ1-1

CDR3nt: TGTGCCAGCAGTCTCACAGGGCAGGACACTGAAGCTTTCTTT
CDR3aa: CASSLTGQDTEAFF
v_gene: TRBV6-5
abundance: many
d_gene: .
len: 14
j_gene: TRBJ1-1

CDR3nt: TGTGCCAGCAATATTCGGACTAGCGGGAACATTCAGTACTTC
CDR3aa: CASNIRTSGNIQYF
v_gene: TRBV6-1
abundance: .
d_gene: TRBD2
len: 14
j_gene: TRBJ2-4

CDR3nt: TGCAGTGCTGGGGGGTCGCGGGGTATAACAGATACGCAGTATTTT
CDR3aa: CSAGGSRGITDTQYF
v_gene: TRBV20-1
abundance: .
d_gene: .
len: 15
j_gene: TRBJ2-3

CDR3nt: TGCGCCAGCAGCTTGGTCATAGACGGCATCTATGGCTACACCTTC
CDR3aa: CASSLVIDGIYGYTF
v_gene: TRBV5-1
abundance: .
d_gene: .
len: 15
j_gene: TRBJ1-2

CDR3nt: TGCAGTGCTAGACTCGACAGAGGGAATTCACCCCTCCACTTT
CDR3aa: CSARLDRGNSPLHF
v_gene: TRBV20-1
abundance: few
d_gene: .
len: 14
j_gene: TRBJ1-6

CDR3nt: TGCGCCAGCCAACCTCGGGGACAGGTTGTAGATACGCAGTATTTT
CDR3aa: CASQPRGQVVDTQYF
v_gene: TRBV5-1
abundance: .
d_gene: TRBD1
len: 15
j_gene: TRBJ2-3

CDR3nt: TGTGCCAGCAGCCACCCCGTGCGTCAGAATCTGGACTATGGCTACACCTTC
CDR3aa: CASSHPVRQNLDYGYTF
v_gene: TRBV4-2
abundance: few
d_gene: .
len: 17
j_gene: TRBJ1-2

CDR3nt: TGTGCCAGCAGTCTGGGACAGGGGGGCACTGAAGCTTTCTTT
CDR3aa: CASSLGQGGTEAFF
v_gene: TRBV28
abundance: many
d_gene: TRBD1
len: 14
j_gene: TRBJ1-1

CDR3nt: TGCAGTGGAGAGGAGGGGGAGACCCAGTACTTC
CDR3aa: CSGEEGETQYF
v_gene: TRBV20-1
abundance: few
d_gene: .
len: 11
j_gene: TRBJ2-5

CDR3nt: TGTGCCAGCTCACCACCAACCACAGATACGCAGTATTTT
CDR3aa: CASSPPTTDTQYF
v_gene: TRBV18
abundance: many
d_gene: .
len: 13
j_gene: TRBJ2-3

CDR3nt: TGTGCCAGCAGCCCGCTAGTTGGTGAGCAGTTCTTC
CDR3aa: CASSPLVGEQFF
v_gene: TRBV6-1
abundance: .
d_gene: .
len: 12
j_gene: TRBJ2-1

CDR3nt: TGTGCCAGCAGCACATGGACAGGGGACACCTACGAGCAGTACTTC
CDR3aa: CASSTWTGDTYEQYF
v_gene: TRBV6-6
abundance: many
d_gene: TRBD1
len: 15
j_gene: TRBJ2-7

CDR3nt: TGTGCCAGCAGCTTGACAGGGGGCGGCGATACGCAGTATTTT
CDR3aa: CASSLTGGGDTQYF
v_gene: TRBV11-3
abundance: .
d_gene: TRBD1
len: 14
j_gene: TRBJ2-3

CDR3nt: TGTGCCAGCAGTGCGATAGAGACCCAGTACTTC
CDR3aa: CASSAIETQYF
v_gene: TRBV2
abundance: .
d_gene: .
len: 11
j_gene: TRBJ2-5

CDR3nt: TGTGCCAGCAGTCCGACAGGGTACGAGCAGTACTTC
CDR3aa: CASSPTGYEQYF
v_gene: TRBV7-3
abundance: many
d_gene: TRBD1
len: 12
j_gene: TRBJ2-7

CDR3nt: TGCAGTGCCGCGAACTTAGGGGGGTGGCGGACAGATACGCAGTATTTT
CDR3aa: CSAANLGGWRTDTQYF
v_gene: TRBV20-1
abundance: once
d_gene: .
len: 16
j_gene: TRBJ2-3

CDR3nt: TGTGCCAGCTCACTGAGCCACCGGGACAATGAGCAGTTCTTC
CDR3aa: CASSLSHRDNEQFF
v_gene: TRBV18
abundance: .
d_gene: .
len: 14
j_gene: TRBJ2-1

CDR3nt: TGTGCCAGCAGCCAAGGGGTCAGTTCCACTGAAGCTTTCTTT
CDR3aa: CASSQGVSSTEAFF
v_gene: TRBV3-1
abundance: many
d_gene: .
len: 14
j_gene: TRBJ1-1

CDR3nt: TGTGCCAGCAGGATCAGGGACCTTAGCAATCAGCCCCAGCATTTT
CDR3aa: CASRIRDLSNQPQHF
v_gene: TRBV6-1
abundance: few
d_gene: .
len: 15
j_gene: TRBJ1-5

CDR3nt: TGTGCCAGCAGCACGGGGAACGCGAACACCGGGGAGCTGTTTTTT
CDR3aa: CASSTGNANTGELFF
v_gene: TRBV11-2
abundance: many
d_gene: .
len: 15
j_gene: TRBJ2-2

CDR3nt: TGTGCCAGCACTGGAGGGAGTTTGGCTGAAGCTTTCTTT
CDR3aa: CASTGGSLAEAFF
v_gene: TRBV12-3/TRBV12-4
abundance: many
d_gene: .
len: 13
j_gene: TRBJ1-1

CDR3nt: TGCGCCAGCAGCCGGATAACGGTCACTAGCGGGGCAGATACGCAGTATTTT
CDR3aa: CASSRITVTSGADTQYF
v_gene: TRBV4-1
abundance: medium-sized
d_gene: TRBD2
len: 17
j_gene: TRBJ2-3

CDR3nt: TGCGCCAGCAGCCTCACTCCCCCGCCAGATACGCAGTATTTT
CDR3aa: CASSLTPPPDTQYF
v_gene: TRBV5-1
abundance: few
d_gene: .
len: 14
j_gene: TRBJ2-3

CDR3nt: TGTGCCAGCAGCTTAGGACGAGTGATAGGAACGGACAGCAAAGTTTTTCAAGAGACCCAGTACTTC
CDR3aa: CASSLGRVIGTDSKVFQETQYF
v_gene: TRBV11-2
abundance: many
d_gene: .
len: 22
j_gene: TRBJ2-5

CDR3nt: TGCAGTGCTAGACTGGCTAGCGGGAGCTCCTACGAGCAGTACTTC
CDR3aa: CSARLASGSSYEQYF
v_gene: TRBV20-1
abundance: .
d_gene: TRBD2
len: 15
j_gene: TRBJ2-7

CDR3nt: TGCGCCAGCAGCCATCCTGGTTCTTCCACTGAAGCTTTCTTT
CDR3aa: CASSHPGSSTEAFF
v_gene: TRBV4-3
abundance: many
d_gene: .
len: 14
j_gene: TRBJ1-1

CDR3nt: TGTGCCAGCAGTTTCGGTTACACCATATATTTT
CDR3aa: CASSFGYTIYF
v_gene: TRBV28
abundance: few
d_gene: .
len: 11
j_gene: TRBJ1-3

CDR3nt: TGTGCCAGCAGTTATATTTCGGGGGGAGGAGCTTTCTTT
CDR3aa: CASSYISGGGAFF
v_gene: TRBV2
abundance: many
d_gene: .
len: 13
j_gene: TRBJ1-1

CDR3nt: TGTGCCACCAGTGGAAGGGACACGAGCTCCTATAATTCACCCCTCCACTTT
CDR3aa: CATSGRDTSSYNSPLHF
v_gene: TRBV24-1
abundance: few
d_gene: .
len: 17
j_gene: TRBJ1-6

CDR3nt: TGTGCCAGTACCATGAGGGGGGACTCCTACAATGAGCAGTTCTTC
CDR3aa: CASTMRGDSYNEQFF
v_gene: TRBV19
abundance: .
d_gene: .
len: 15
j_gene: TRBJ2-1

CDR3nt: TGTGCCAGCAGCTTCGACCTGAATCCAACTAATGAAAAACTGTTTTTT
CDR3aa: CASSFDLNPTNEKLFF
v_gene: TRBV7-8
abundance: many
d_gene: .
len: 16
j_gene: TRBJ1-4

CDR3nt: TGTGCCAGCAGCTTAGGGGGGGGCCTGGCAGATACGCAGTATTTT
CDR3aa: CASSLGGGLADTQYF
v_gene: TRBV7-2
abundance: many
d_gene: .
len: 15
j_gene: TRBJ2-3

CDR3nt: TGTGCCAGCAGCTCCCGGGACAGGGCCCATGACGAGCAGTACTTC
CDR3aa: CASSSRDRAHDEQYF
v_gene: TRBV7-9
abundance: many
d_gene: TRBD1
len: 15
j_gene: TRBJ2-7

CDR3nt: TGCAGTGCTAGTCGGGGGGATCAGCCCCAGCATTTT
CDR3aa: CSASRGDQPQHF
v_gene: TRBV20-1
abundance: .
d_gene: .
len: 12
j_gene: TRBJ1-5

CDR3nt: TGCAGTGCTTGGACTAGCGGGAGTCTCTACGAGCAGTACTTC
CDR3aa: CSAWTSGSLYEQYF
v_gene: TRBV20-1
abundance: .
d_gene: TRBD2
len: 14
j_gene: TRBJ2-7

CDR3nt: TGCAGTGCTAGAGATCGACAGGGGTTGGAGACCCAGTACTTC
CDR3aa: CSARDRQGLETQYF
v_gene: TRBV20-1
abundance: .
d_gene: TRBD1
len: 14
j_gene: TRBJ2-5

CDR3nt: TGTGCCATTTCCCGGGACGCGAGGGCTGATTTCTTT
CDR3aa: CAISRDARADFF
v_gene: TRBV10-3
abundance: many
d_gene: .
len: 12
j_gene: TRBJ1-1

CDR3nt: TGCAGTGCTAGGAGAAATACTTATGAGACCCAGTACTTC
CDR3aa: CSARRNTYETQYF
v_gene: TRBV20-1
abundance: .
d_gene: .
len: 13
j_gene: TRBJ2-5

CDR3nt: TGTGCCAGCCAACTTGGAGGGGCCAACGTCCTGACTTTC
CDR3aa: CASQLGGANVLTF
v_gene: TRBV2
abundance: many
d_gene: .
len: 13
j_gene: TRBJ2-6

CDR3nt: TGTGCCAGCAGCCCCCCGGGCAGCTCCTACAATGAGCAGTTCTTC
CDR3aa: CASSPPGSSYNEQFF
v_gene: TRBV7-8
abundance: few
d_gene: .
len: 15
j_gene: TRBJ2-1

CDR3nt: TGTGCCAGCACCCCTCGGCCATTCGGGGGCGCGAGTGGCACTGAAGCTTTCTTT
CDR3aa: CASTPRPFGGASGTEAFF
v_gene: TRBV6-5
abundance: many
d_gene: .
len: 18
j_gene: TRBJ1-1

CDR3nt: TGTGCCAGCAGTTATTCCGTTGAAAAACTGTTTTTT
CDR3aa: CASSYSVEKLFF
v_gene: TRBV12-3/TRBV12-4
abundance: .
d_gene: .
len: 12
j_gene: TRBJ1-4

CDR3nt: TGTGCCAGCAGTTTAACTAGCGGGAGACCGGATACGCAGTATTTT
CDR3aa: CASSLTSGRPDTQYF
v_gene: TRBV12-3/TRBV12-4
abundance: many
d_gene: TRBD2
len: 15
j_gene: TRBJ2-3